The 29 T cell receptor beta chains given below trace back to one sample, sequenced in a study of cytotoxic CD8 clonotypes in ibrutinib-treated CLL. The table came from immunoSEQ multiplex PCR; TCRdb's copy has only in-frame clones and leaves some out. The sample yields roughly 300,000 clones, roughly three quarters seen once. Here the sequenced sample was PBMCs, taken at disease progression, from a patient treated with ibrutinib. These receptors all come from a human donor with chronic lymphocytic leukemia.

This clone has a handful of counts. CDR3 residues: CASSGPMYEQYF. As DNA, the CDR3 is TGTGCCAGCAGTGGACCTATGTACGAGCAGTACTTC. The genes are TRBV2 and TRBJ2-7; D not certain. The CDR3 contains 12 residues. Trimming cost V 4 bases and J 4 bases, with 8 bases left between them. Per germline, CDR1 SNHLY and CDR2 FYNNEI.

In DNA, the CDR3 is TGTGCCAGCAGCTTAGGTTTGAGGGAGGGCGAAGATACGCAGTATTTT. This encodes CASSLGLREGEDTQYF. The chain links TRBV11-3 to TRBJ2-3; 7 bases are shared with TRBD2. Germline V CDR1 and CDR2: SGHNT, YENEEA. The CDR3 covers 16 residues. Losses at the gene ends were 1 base for V and 5 bases for J; bases not matched to a gene: 9.

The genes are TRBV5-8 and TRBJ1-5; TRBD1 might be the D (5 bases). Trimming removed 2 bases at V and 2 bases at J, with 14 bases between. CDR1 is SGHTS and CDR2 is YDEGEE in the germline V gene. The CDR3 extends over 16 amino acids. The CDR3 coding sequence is TGTGCCAGCAGCTTACTCCAAGGGGACGGCAATCAGCCCCAGCATTTT. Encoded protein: CASSLLQGDGNQPQHF.

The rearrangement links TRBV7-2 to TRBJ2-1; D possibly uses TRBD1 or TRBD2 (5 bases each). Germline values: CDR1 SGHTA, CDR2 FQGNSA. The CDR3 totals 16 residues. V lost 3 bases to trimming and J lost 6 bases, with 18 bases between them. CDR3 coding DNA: TGTGCCAGCAGCTTCAGGGAGCGGACCGGCCGCAATGAGCAGTTCTTC. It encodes CASSFRERTGRNEQFF.

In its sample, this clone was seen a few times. For the CDR3, the DNA is TGTGCCAGCAGTCGAGGGCCCGATAATTCACCCCTCCACTTT. Translation gives CASSRGPDNSPLHF. The rearrangement links TRBV9 to TRBJ1-6; D remains ambiguous. The CDR3 length is 14 residues. V was pared by 5 bases and J by 5 bases, with 11 bases between. Looked up from germline, CDR1 is SGDLS and CDR2 is YYNGEE. The variable domain in full, completed from reference TRBV9 and TRBJ1-6, reads DSGVTQTPKHLITATGQRVTLRCSPRSGDLSVYWYQQSLDQGLQFLIQYYNGEERAKGNILERFSAQQFPDLHSELNLSSLELGDSALYFCASSRGPDNSPLHFGNGTRLTVT.

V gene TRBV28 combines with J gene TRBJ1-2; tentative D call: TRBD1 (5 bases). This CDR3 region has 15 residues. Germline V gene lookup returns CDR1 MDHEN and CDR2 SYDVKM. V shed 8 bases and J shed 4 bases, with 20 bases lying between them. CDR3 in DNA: TGTGCCAGCTTCCCCCGGGACGGATGGGCCTATGGCTACACCTTC. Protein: CASFPRDGWAYGYTF.

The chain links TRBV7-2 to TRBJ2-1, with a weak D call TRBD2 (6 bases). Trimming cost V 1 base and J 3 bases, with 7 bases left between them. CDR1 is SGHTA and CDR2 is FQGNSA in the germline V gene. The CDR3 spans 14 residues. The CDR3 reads CASSLGSGYNEQFF. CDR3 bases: TGTGCCAGCAGCTTAGGTAGCGGCTACAATGAGCAGTTCTTC.

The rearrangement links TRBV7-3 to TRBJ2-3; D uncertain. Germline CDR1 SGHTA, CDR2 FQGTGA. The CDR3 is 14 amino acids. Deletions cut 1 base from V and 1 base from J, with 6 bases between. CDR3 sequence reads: CASSLIAGTDTQYF. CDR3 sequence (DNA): TGTGCCAGCAGCTTAATCGCAGGCACAGATACGCAGTATTTT.

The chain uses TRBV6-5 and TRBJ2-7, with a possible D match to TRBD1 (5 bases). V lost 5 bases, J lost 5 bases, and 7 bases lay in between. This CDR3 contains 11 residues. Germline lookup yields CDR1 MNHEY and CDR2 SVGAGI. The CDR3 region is CASSGADEQYF. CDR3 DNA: TGTGCCAGCAGTGGGGCCGACGAGCAGTACTTC.

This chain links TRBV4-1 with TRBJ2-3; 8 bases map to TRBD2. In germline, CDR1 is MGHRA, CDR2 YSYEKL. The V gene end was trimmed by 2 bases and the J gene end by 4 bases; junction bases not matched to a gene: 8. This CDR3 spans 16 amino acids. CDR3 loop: CASSQSGTSGADTQYF. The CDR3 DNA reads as TGCGCCAGCAGCCAAAGCGGGACTAGTGGGGCAGATACGCAGTATTTT.

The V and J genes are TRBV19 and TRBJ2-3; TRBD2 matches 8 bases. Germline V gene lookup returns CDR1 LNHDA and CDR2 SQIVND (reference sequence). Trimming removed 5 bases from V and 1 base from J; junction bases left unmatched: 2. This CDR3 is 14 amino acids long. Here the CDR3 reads CASSLSGGTDTQYF. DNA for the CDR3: TGTGCCAGTAGTCTTAGCGGGGGCACAGATACGCAGTATTTT.

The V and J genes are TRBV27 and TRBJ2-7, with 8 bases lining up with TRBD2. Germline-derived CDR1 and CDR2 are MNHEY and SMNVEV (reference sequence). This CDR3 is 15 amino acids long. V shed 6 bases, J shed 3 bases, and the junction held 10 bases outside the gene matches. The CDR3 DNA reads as TGTGCCAGCAGCTCTCGGGCGGGAGGAAACTACGAGCAGTACTTC. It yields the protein CASSSRAGGNYEQYF.

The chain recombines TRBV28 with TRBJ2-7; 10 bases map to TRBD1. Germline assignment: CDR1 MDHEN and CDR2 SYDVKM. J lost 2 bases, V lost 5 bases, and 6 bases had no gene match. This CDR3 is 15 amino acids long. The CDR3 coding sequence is TGTGCCAGCAGTACCGCCGGGACAGGGGCCTACGAGCAGTACTTC. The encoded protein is CASSTAGTGAYEQYF. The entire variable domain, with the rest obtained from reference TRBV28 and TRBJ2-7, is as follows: DVKVTQSSRYLVKRTGEKVFLECVQDMDHENMFWYRQDPGLGLRLIYFSYDVKMKEKGDIPEGYSVSREKKERFSLILESASTNQTSMYLCASSTAGTGAYEQYFGPGTRLTVT.

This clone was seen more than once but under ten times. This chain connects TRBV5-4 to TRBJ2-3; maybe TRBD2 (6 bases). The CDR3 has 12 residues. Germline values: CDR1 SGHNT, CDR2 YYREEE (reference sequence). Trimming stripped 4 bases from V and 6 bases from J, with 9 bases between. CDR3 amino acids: CASSPSVDTQYF. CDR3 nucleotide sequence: TGTGCCAGCAGCCCTAGCGTGGATACGCAGTATTTT.

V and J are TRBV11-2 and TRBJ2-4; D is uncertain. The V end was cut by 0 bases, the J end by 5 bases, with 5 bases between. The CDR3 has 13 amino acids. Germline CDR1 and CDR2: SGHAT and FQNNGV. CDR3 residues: CASSLDSENIQYF. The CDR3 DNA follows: TGTGCCAGCAGCTTAGACTCAGAAAACATTCAGTACTTC.

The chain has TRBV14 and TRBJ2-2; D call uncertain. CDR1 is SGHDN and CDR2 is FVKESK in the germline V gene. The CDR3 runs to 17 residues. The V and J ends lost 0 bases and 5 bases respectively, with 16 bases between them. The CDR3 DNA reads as TGTGCCAGCAGCCAAGATTCGGGCCGCCTCGGGACCGGGGAGCTGTTTTTT. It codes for CASSQDSGRLGTGELFF.

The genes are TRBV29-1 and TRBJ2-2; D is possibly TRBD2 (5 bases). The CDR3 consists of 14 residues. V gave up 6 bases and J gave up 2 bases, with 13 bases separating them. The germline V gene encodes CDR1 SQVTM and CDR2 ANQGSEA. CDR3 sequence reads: CSVFRGPNTGELFF. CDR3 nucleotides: TGCAGCGTATTTAGAGGGCCCAACACCGGGGAGCTGTTTTTT.

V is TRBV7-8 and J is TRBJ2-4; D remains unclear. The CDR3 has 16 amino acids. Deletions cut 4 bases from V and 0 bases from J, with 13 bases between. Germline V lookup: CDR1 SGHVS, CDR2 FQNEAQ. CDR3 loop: CASSSSPTLAKNIQYF. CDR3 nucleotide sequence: TGTGCCAGCAGCTCGAGCCCCACCCTAGCCAAAAACATTCAGTACTTC. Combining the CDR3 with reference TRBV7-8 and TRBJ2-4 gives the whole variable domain GAGVSQSPRYKVAKRGQDVALRCDPISGHVSLFWYQQALGQGPEFLTYFQNEAQLDKSGLPSDRFFAERPEGSVSTLKIQRTQQEDSAVYLCASSSSPTLAKNIQYFGAGTRLSVL.

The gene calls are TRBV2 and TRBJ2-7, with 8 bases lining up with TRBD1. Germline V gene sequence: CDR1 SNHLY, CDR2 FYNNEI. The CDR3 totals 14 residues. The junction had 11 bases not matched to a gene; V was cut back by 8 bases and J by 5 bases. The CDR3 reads CASSRGGQGHEQYF. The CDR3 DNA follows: TGTGCCAGCTCCCGAGGTGGACAGGGTCACGAGCAGTACTTC.

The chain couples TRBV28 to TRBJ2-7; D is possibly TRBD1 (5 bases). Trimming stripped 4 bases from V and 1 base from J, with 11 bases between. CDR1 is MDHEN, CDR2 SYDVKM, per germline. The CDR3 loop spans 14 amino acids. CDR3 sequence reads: CASSSGGASYEQYF. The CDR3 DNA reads TGTGCCAGCAGTTCCGGTGGGGCGTCCTACGAGCAGTACTTC.

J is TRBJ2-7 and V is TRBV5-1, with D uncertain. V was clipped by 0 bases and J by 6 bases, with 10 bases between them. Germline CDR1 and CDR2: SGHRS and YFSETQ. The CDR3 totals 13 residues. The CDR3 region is CASSLAVFSEQYF. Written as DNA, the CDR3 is TGCGCCAGCAGCTTGGCGGTTTTCTCCGAGCAGTACTTC.

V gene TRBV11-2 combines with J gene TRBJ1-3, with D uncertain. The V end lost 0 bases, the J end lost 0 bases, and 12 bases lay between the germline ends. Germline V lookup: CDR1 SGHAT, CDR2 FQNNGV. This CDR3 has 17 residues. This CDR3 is CASSLDQAPYSGNTIYF. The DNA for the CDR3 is TGTGCCAGCAGCTTAGATCAGGCACCCTACTCTGGAAACACCATATATTTT.

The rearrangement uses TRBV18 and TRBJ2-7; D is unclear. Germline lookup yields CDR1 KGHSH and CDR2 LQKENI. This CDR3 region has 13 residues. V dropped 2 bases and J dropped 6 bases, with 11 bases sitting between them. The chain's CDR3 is CASSPDRYGEQYF. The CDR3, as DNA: TGTGCCAGCTCACCAGACCGATACGGCGAGCAGTACTTC.

CDR3 DNA sequence: TGCGCCAGCAGTCACCGCAGCCTCAATCAGCCCCAGCATTTT. As protein: CASSHRSLNQPQHF. The chain joins TRBV23-1 to TRBJ1-5; D call uncertain. Being an ORF, TRBV23-1 has a function that is uncertain. V was trimmed by 3 bases and J by 3 bases, leaving 9 bases between them. This CDR3 has 14 residues.

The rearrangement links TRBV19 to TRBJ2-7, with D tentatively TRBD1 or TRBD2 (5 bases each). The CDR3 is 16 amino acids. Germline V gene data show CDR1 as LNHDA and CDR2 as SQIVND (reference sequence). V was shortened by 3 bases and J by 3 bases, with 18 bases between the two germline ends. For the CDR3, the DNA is TGTGCCAGTAGTATGGGGACCGGGCCGGGGAACTACGAGCAGTACTTC. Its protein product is CASSMGTGPGNYEQYF.

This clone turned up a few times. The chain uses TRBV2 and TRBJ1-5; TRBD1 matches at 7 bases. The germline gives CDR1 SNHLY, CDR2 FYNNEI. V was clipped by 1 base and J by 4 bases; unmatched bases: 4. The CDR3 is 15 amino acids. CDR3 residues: CASSEETRGNQPQHF. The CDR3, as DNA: TGTGCCAGCAGTGAAGAAACCAGGGGGAATCAGCCCCAGCATTTT.

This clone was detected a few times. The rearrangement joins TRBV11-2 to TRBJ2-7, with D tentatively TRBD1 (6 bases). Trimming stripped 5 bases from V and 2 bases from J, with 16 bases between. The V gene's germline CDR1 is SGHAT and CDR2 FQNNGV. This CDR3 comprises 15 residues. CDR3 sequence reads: CASSPQNRATYEQYF. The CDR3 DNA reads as TGTGCCAGCAGCCCCCAGAACAGGGCAACCTACGAGCAGTACTTC.

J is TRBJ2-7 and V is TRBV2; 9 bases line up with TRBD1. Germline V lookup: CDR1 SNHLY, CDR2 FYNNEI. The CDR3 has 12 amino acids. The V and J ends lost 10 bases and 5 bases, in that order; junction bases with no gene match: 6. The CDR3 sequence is CATWTGVDEQYF. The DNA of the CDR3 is TGTGCCACCTGGACAGGGGTCGACGAGCAGTACTTC.

In DNA, the CDR3 is TGCGCCAGCAGCCCGACCCGGGACGGCCCCGGCTACACCTTC. It encodes CASSPTRDGPGYTF. The chain carries TRBV5-1 and TRBJ1-2, with D maybe TRBD1 (5 bases). V gave up 4 bases and J gave up 8 bases, with 18 bases separating them. Per the germline V gene, CDR1 is SGHRS and CDR2 is YFSETQ. CDR3 length equals 14 residues.